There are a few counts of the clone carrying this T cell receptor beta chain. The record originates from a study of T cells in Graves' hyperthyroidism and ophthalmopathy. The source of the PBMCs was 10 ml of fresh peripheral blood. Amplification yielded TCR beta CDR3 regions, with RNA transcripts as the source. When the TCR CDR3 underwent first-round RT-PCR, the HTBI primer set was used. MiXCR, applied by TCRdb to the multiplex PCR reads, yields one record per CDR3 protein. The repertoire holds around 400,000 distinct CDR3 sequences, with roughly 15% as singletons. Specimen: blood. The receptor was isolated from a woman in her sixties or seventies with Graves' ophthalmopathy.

The CDR3 loop reads CASSRSGSFLHEQYF. The CDR3 DNA sequence: TGTGCCAGCAGCAGAAGCGGGAGTTTTCTCCACGAGCAGTACTTC. The genes are TRBV28 and TRBJ2-7, with TRBD2 matching 8 bases. The V segment lost 6 bases and the J segment 5 bases; nucleotides outside the gene matches: 12. Germline V gene sequence: CDR1 MDHEN, CDR2 SYDVKM. This CDR3 comprises 15 residues.